The count of the clone carrying this T cell receptor (beta chain) is one. This sample is part of a study of chemoradiotherapy in HPV16-positive cancers. Germline V lookup: CDR1 MNHEY, CDR2 SVGAGI. The V end lost 6 bases, the J end lost 1 base, and 15 bases lay between the germline ends. The CDR3 totals 15 residues. Using immunoSEQ multiplex PCR, the repertoire was profiled, and TCRdb retains in-frame clones only, with some absent. This table holds about 67,000 clones, about nine tenths found once. This receptor was taken from a human donor with HPV-associated anogenital cancer. This chain links TRBV6-5 with TRBJ1-2; D remains ambiguous. Specimen: blood, collected from a patient who underwent chemoradiotherapy. This chain's CDR3 is CASSQPGEFNYGYTF. DNA of the CDR3: TGTGCCAGCAGCCAACCAGGAGAATTTAACTATGGCTACACCTTC.